The next 4 T cell receptor beta chains were all read from a single sample in a study of memory CD4+ T cells and cytomegalovirus serostatus. Single viable CD3+CD4+CD8-CD45RO+ cells were sorted as the memory CD4+ T cells. TCRdb's table, derived via immunoSEQ multiplex PCR, lists solely in-frame clones and lacks some. This table has about 80,000 clones, 75% to 90% appearing once. The sample comprised memory CD4+ T cells from blood. These receptors were obtained from an adult in good health and CMV-seronegative.

This clone was recorded a few times. The genes are TRBV6-4 and TRBJ1-1; a weak D match, TRBD1 (5 bases). This CDR3 region has 13 residues. Trimming shortened V by 5 bases and J by 0 bases, and 7 bases separated the two germline ends. Germline V CDR1 and CDR2: MRHNA, SNTAGT. The chain's CDR3 is CASSTDMNTEAFF. CDR3 nucleotide sequence: TGTGCCAGCAGTACGGACATGAACACTGAAGCTTTCTTT.

The chain carries TRBV5-1 and TRBJ1-6; D not resolved. This CDR3 comprises 14 residues. In germline, CDR1 is SGHRS, CDR2 YFSETQ. The V end was cut by 4 bases, the J end by 10 bases, with 15 bases between. In DNA form, the CDR3 reads TGCGCCAGCAGCCGTACAGCGGAGCGCTCACCCCTCCACTTT. This codes for CASSRTAERSPLHF.

V and J are TRBV10-3 and TRBJ2-7; either TRBD1 or TRBD2 may fit D (8 bases each). V was trimmed by 8 bases and J by 2 bases, leaving 16 bases between them. Germline lookup yields CDR1 ENHRY and CDR2 SYGVKD. The CDR3 contains 14 residues. Here the CDR3 reads CAISGGTGPYEQYF. The CDR3 coding sequence is TGTGCCATCTCGGGGGGGACAGGTCCCTACGAGCAGTACTTC.

This sequence joins TRBV19 and TRBJ1-2, with a weak D call TRBD1 (6 bases). CDR3 size: 13 residues. Germline V gene data show CDR1 as LNHDA and CDR2 as SQIVND (reference sequence). Trimming took 8 bases from V and 0 from J, leaving 10 bases between them. DNA of the CDR3: TGTGCCAGTTCAGGGGTGGCTAACTATGGCTACACCTTC. It is translated as CASSGVANYGYTF. Supplemented by reference TRBV19 and TRBJ1-2, the full variable domain reads DGGITQSPKYLFRKEGQNVTLSCEQNLNHDAMYWYRQDPGQGLRLIYYSQIVNDFQKGDIAEGYSVSREKKESFPLTVTSAQKNPTAFYLCASSGVANYGYTFGSGTRLTVV.